This T cell receptor beta chain stems from a study of cytomegalovirus exposure and HLA in healthy donors. In the study overall: An earlier analysis found fewer than 140 million unique TCR beta sequences from about 179 million T cells.

V was trimmed by 0 bases and J by 0 bases, leaving 13 bases between them. CDR1 and CDR2 (germline): SGHTA, FQGNSA. The CDR3 is made up of 17 amino acids. Whole-study results and caveats: With further analysis later on, most CMV-associated TCR beta chains appeared HLA-restricted.

PCR involved 60 Vbeta and 13 Jbeta primers. This table comes from immunoSEQ multiplex PCR, and its TCRdb copy is limited to in-frame clones, with some not included. In the table there are roughly 100,000 clones, around 75% of which are singletons. Comment on this clone: What it recognizes is unknown.

This clonotype was sampled from a man aged 30 to 39 in good health and CMV-seropositive. The chain is built from TRBV7-2 and TRBJ2-3; possibly TRBD1 for D (6 bases). The sample comprised PBMCs. The CDR3 here is CASSLATGTPSTDTQYF. As DNA, the CDR3 is TGTGCCAGCAGCTTAGCCACCGGGACACCCAGCACAGATACGCAGTATTTT.